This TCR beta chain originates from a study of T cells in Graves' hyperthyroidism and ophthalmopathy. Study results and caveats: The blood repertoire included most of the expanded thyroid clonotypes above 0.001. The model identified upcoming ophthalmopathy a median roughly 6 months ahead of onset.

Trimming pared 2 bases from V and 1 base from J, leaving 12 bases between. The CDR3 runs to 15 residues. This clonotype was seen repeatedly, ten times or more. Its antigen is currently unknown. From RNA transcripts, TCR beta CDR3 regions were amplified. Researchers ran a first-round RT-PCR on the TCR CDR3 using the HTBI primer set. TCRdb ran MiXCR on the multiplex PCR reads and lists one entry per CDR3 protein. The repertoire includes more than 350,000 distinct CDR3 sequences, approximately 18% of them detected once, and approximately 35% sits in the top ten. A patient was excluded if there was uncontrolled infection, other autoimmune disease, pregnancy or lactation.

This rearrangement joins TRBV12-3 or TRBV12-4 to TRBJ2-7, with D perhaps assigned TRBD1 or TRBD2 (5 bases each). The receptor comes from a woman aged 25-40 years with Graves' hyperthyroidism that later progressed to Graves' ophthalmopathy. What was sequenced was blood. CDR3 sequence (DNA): TGTGCCAGCAGTTTATGGTGGGACGGATCCTACGAGCAGTACTTC. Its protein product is CASSLWWDGSYEQYF.